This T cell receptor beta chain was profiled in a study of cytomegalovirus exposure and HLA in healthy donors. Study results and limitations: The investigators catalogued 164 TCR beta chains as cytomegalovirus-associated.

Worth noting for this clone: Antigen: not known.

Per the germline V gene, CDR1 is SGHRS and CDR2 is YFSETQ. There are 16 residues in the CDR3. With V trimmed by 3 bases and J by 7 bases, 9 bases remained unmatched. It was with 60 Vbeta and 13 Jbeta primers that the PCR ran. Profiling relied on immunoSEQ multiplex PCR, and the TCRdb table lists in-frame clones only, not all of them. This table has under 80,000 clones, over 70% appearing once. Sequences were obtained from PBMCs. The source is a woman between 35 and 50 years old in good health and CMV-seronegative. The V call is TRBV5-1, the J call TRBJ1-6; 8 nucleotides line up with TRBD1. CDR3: CASSSRGQVGNSPLHF. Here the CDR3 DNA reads TGCGCCAGCAGCTCCAGGGGACAGGTGGGAAATTCACCCCTCCACTTT.